This T cell receptor (beta chain) is from a study of shared clonotypes between healthy human individuals. Looking at the study overall: Each donor had three CD4 naive, three CD4 memory, two CD8 naive and one CD8 memory plate. Whole-study results and caveats: Depth of sequencing was expected to influence donor clonotype sharing.

As regards this clone: What it binds is not known.

Original handling: Filtering differed for immunoSEQ, which gave only junction sequences without quality scores. Libraries were prepared by immunoSEQ multiplex PCR; TCRdb keeps only in-frame clonotypes and omits some of them. That table is the source of V, J and clone size, and D and trimming were worked out from the DNA. The sample carries about 1,500,000 clones, 95% to 97% recorded once. The J segment lost 3 bases and the V segment lost 7 bases, leaving 13 bases of the junction unmatched. Germline V lookup: CDR1 SEHNR, CDR2 FQNEAQ (reference sequence). This CDR3 has 17 amino acids. This clonotype was obtained from a man aged 25-45 years in good health. The rearrangement uses TRBV7-9 and TRBJ1-3, with 9 nucleotides matching TRBD1. Sequencing input: naive CD4+ T cells sorted from blood. Subset noted: CD45RA+ positively selected. DNA of the CDR3: TGTGCCAGCATCACAGGGGGCGACGACGGAGATGGAAACACCATATATTTT. Amino acids: CASITGGDDGDGNTIYF.